The next 29 T cell receptor beta chains were all read from a single sample in a study of shared clonotypes between healthy human individuals. Using immunoSEQ multiplex PCR, the repertoire was profiled, and TCRdb retains in-frame clones only, with some absent. The table shows about 690,000 clones, with about 92% occurring only once. The specimen was memory CD8+ T cells from PBMCs. Subset here: CD45RO+ cells pooled with CCR7-negative TemRA cells. These receptors were taken from a young man in good health. Some clones in this sample may be carry-over from other donors' samples.

V gene TRBV5-4 combines with J gene TRBJ2-7; 11 nucleotides align to TRBD2. With V trimmed by 3 bases and J by 0 bases, 5 bases remained unmatched. Germline CDR1 is SGHNT and CDR2 is YYREEE (reference sequence). The CDR3 totals 16 residues. The CDR3 sequence: CASSSGLAESSYEQYF. CDR3 DNA: TGTGCCAGCAGCTCGGGACTAGCGGAGAGCTCCTACGAGCAGTACTTC.

V usage is TRBV10-2 and J usage is TRBJ2-1; 12 nucleotides match TRBD2. V lost 4 bases to trimming and J lost 9 bases; unmatched junction nucleotides: 10. Germline V lookup: CDR1 WSHSY, CDR2 SAAADI. This CDR3 has 16 residues. The CDR3 loop reads CASSVTSGRLHSEQFF. CDR3 DNA: TGCGCCAGCAGTGTAACTAGCGGGAGGTTACACAGTGAGCAGTTCTTC.

In DNA, the CDR3 is TGTGCCAGCTCACCACAACCGATACCGGACACTGAAGCTTTCTTT. Amino acids: CASSPQPIPDTEAFF. The chain recombines TRBV18 with TRBJ1-1; D is unresolved. The CDR3 runs to 15 residues. Germline CDR1 and CDR2: KGHSH and LQKENI. V was pared by 1 base and J by 3 bases, with 12 bases between.

This chain links TRBV28 with TRBJ2-5, with TRBD1 matching 7 bases. Looked up from germline, CDR1 is MDHEN and CDR2 is SYDVKM. This CDR3 has 18 residues. J gave up 5 bases and V 2 bases, and 17 bases lay outside the gene matches. CDR3 nucleotides: TGTGCCAGCAGTTTAAACGACCGAGACAGACAGGGACAGGAGACCCAGTACTTC. This codes for CASSLNDRDRQGQETQYF.

The chain couples TRBV7-9 to TRBJ1-3; 10 bases are a match to TRBD1. This CDR3 has 16 residues. Germline values: CDR1 SEHNR, CDR2 FQNEAQ (reference sequence). The trim removed 2 bases at V and 6 bases at J, leaving 7 bases unmatched. The CDR3 bases are TGTGCCAGCAGCTTAATTCCGGGACAGGGGCTAAACACCATATATTTT. Translation: CASSLIPGQGLNTIYF.

For this clone: The same CDR3 can be traced to other DNA sequences in this sample. The CDR3 here is CASSYGRTDTQYF. The CDR3, as DNA: TGTGCCAGCAGTTACGGTCGCACAGATACGCAGTATTTT. The chain carries TRBV6-5 and TRBJ2-3; D remains ambiguous. Germline CDR1 MNHEY, CDR2 SVGAGI. The CDR3 extends over 13 amino acids. V lost 2 bases, J lost 1 base, and 4 bases lay in between.

The gene calls are TRBV5-1 and TRBJ2-7, with 7 positions matching TRBD1. Unmatched junction bases numbered 11, after V lost 5 bases and J lost 12 bases. Per the germline V gene, CDR1 is SGHRS and CDR2 is YFSETQ. The CDR3 is 12 amino acids. The CDR3 spells CASRSTGSHMYF. The CDR3 DNA follows: TGCGCCAGCAGATCGACAGGGAGCCATATGTACTTC.

The chain links TRBV7-9 to TRBJ2-7, with TRBD1 as a possible D gene (6 bases). The CDR3 totals 15 residues. CDR1 and CDR2 from the germline V gene are SEHNR and FQNEAQ (reference sequence). V lost 7 bases and J 7 bases, leaving 23 bases between the germline ends. CDR3 region: CASTNLDRSSREQYF. In DNA form, the CDR3 reads TGTGCCAGCACCAACCTAGACAGGTCCTCTAGGGAGCAGTACTTC.

This chain links TRBV19 with TRBJ2-2, with D perhaps matching TRBD1 (5 bases). Trimming left V 3 bases short and J 7 bases short, with 12 bases between. The germline gives CDR1 LNHDA, CDR2 SQIVND (reference sequence). The CDR3 sequence is 14 residues long. The CDR3 region is CASSIQGSGGELFF. The CDR3 region has the DNA TGTGCCAGTAGTATCCAGGGATCCGGCGGGGAGCTGTTTTTT.

This clone was found once. The rearrangement joins TRBV29-1 to TRBJ1-2; a weak D match, TRBD1 (5 bases). The CDR3 length is 12 residues. Germline V gene data show CDR1 as SQVTM and CDR2 as ANQGSEA. V lost 7 bases, J lost 5 bases, and 14 bases lay in between. The CDR3 is CSAKEAGYGYTF. In DNA, the CDR3 is TGCAGCGCCAAAGAAGCAGGGTATGGCTACACCTTC.

The gene calls are TRBV29-1 and TRBJ2-5, with D possibly being TRBD2 (5 bases). V gave up 7 bases and J gave up 3 bases, with 21 bases separating them. The V gene's germline CDR1 is SQVTM and CDR2 ANQGSEA. The CDR3 is made up of 15 amino acids. CDR3 in DNA: TGCAGCGCCCACCCGGGTCCTAGCTCAGAAGAGACCCAGTACTTC. Its translation is CSAHPGPSSEETQYF.

The chain links TRBV11-3 to TRBJ2-5; D possibly corresponds to TRBD1 (6 bases). Per germline, CDR1 SGHNT and CDR2 YENEEA. The CDR3 totals 14 residues. V lost 3 bases and J 5 bases, leaving 13 bases between the germline ends. CDR3 region: CASSLTGHRETQYF. In DNA, the CDR3 is TGTGCCAGCAGCTTGACAGGACATAGGGAGACCCAGTACTTC.

The chain employs TRBV28 and TRBJ2-1; TRBD2 matches at 10 bases. The V and J ends lost 2 bases and 8 bases, in that order; junction bases with no gene match: 9. This CDR3 comprises 16 residues. The germline V gene encodes CDR1 MDHEN and CDR2 SYDVKM. This CDR3 reads CASSLSWASGSHEQFF. DNA for the CDR3: TGTGCCAGCAGTTTAAGTTGGGCTAGCGGGAGTCATGAGCAGTTCTTC.

The J gene is TRBJ2-1, the V gene TRBV6-5; weak D call: TRBD1 (6 bases). The V gene's germline CDR1 is MNHEY and CDR2 SVGAGI. V was clipped by 6 bases and J by 10 bases, with 10 bases between them. This CDR3 comprises 11 residues. The CDR3 spells CASSWGQEQFF. CDR3 nucleotide sequence: TGTGCCAGCAGCTGGGGACAAGAGCAGTTCTTC.

This clone was found many times. The V and J genes are TRBV12-5 and TRBJ1-1; TRBD1 is a possible D gene (5 bases). V was trimmed by 6 bases and J by 4 bases, leaving 9 bases between them. The germline V gene encodes CDR1 LGHNT and CDR2 FRNRAP. CDR3 length: 12 residues. The CDR3 is CASGGGGTEAFF. Written as DNA, the CDR3 is TGTGCTAGTGGGGGCGGGGGCACTGAAGCTTTCTTT.

The chain recombines TRBV7-9 with TRBJ2-7, with unresolved D. CDR3 length: 13 amino acids. The germline gives CDR1 SEHNR, CDR2 FQNEAQ (reference sequence). V dropped 0 bases and J dropped 3 bases, with 6 bases sitting between them. The CDR3 nucleotides are TGTGCCAGCAGCTTAGCGGCTGGCTACGAGCAGTACTTC. Protein product: CASSLAAGYEQYF.

The genes are TRBV14 and TRBJ1-4; 10 bases align to TRBD1. From germline, CDR1 is SGHDN and CDR2 FVKESK. Losses at the gene ends were 2 bases for V and 4 bases for J; bases not matched to a gene: 10. CDR3 length: 18 residues. The CDR3 spells CASSQRRGQGINNEKLFF. The CDR3 DNA reads TGTGCCAGCAGCCAAAGAAGGGGACAGGGGATTAATAATGAAAAACTGTTTTTT.

CDR3 coding DNA: TGCAGCGCCCGCCAGGGGCCGTTCACTGAAGCTTTCTTT. Protein: CSARQGPFTEAFF. V and J are TRBV29-1 and TRBJ1-1, with D tentatively TRBD1 (6 bases). The germline V gene has CDR1 SQVTM and CDR2 ANQGSEA. This CDR3 is built from 13 residues. The V end lost 7 bases, the J end lost 4 bases, and 16 bases lay between the germline ends.

The chain links TRBV27 to TRBJ2-7, with 9 bases that match TRBD1. Trimming took 2 bases from V and 3 from J; bases not matched to a gene: 8. Germline-derived CDR1 and CDR2 are MNHEY and SMNVEV (reference sequence). CDR3 length: 16 residues. CDR3 DNA sequence: TGTGCCAGCAGTTTACTTGGGACAGGGCTCTTCTACGAGCAGTACTTC. It encodes CASSLLGTGLFYEQYF.

The chain uses TRBV4-1 and TRBJ1-1; maybe TRBD1 (6 bases). This CDR3 contains 14 residues. Trimming took 4 bases from V and 0 from J, leaving 9 bases between them. CDR1 MGHRA and CDR2 YSYEKL come from the germline V gene. The CDR3 DNA follows: TGCGCCAGCAGCCGGTGGACAGTGAACACTGAAGCTTTCTTT. This sequence encodes CASSRWTVNTEAFF.

The chain recombines TRBV7-9 with TRBJ2-3; 9 positions match TRBD2. CDR1 and CDR2 (germline): SEHNR, FQNEAQ (reference sequence). This CDR3 has 14 amino acids. The ends lost 5 bases at V and 14 bases at J; junction bases unmatched: 14. CDR3 DNA: TGTGCCAGCAGCCCCTCGGCGCTAGCGGGACCCCCGTATTTT. It translates to CASSPSALAGPPYF.

As regards this clone: One end of the junction fails to match germline, which may point to a read error. V and J are TRBV28 and TRBJ2-7; D possibly uses TRBD1 or TRBD2 (5 bases each). The germline V gene encodes CDR1 MDHEN and CDR2 SYDVKM. The length of the CDR3 is 11 residues. The CDR3 here is CASTTWDLLNF. Written as DNA, the CDR3 is TGTGCCAGCACCACTTGGGACCTCCTGAACTTC.

The chain joins TRBV6-4 to TRBJ2-2, with D uncertain. CDR1 MRHNA and CDR2 SNTAGT come from the germline V gene. The V end lost 3 bases, the J end lost 4 bases, and 9 bases lay between the germline ends. This CDR3 is built from 14 residues. The CDR3 protein is CASSDTPGTGELFF. The CDR3 DNA is TGTGCCAGCAGTGATACCCCGGGCACCGGGGAGCTGTTTTTT.

The J gene is TRBJ2-7, the V gene TRBV6-1, with 7 bases matching TRBD1. Germline V CDR1 and CDR2: MNHNS, SASEGT. The CDR3 is 14 residues long. V lost 1 base, J lost 2 bases, and 2 bases stayed unmatched. The CDR3 sequence: CASSEVGTAYEQYF. The CDR3, as DNA: TGTGCCAGCAGTGAAGTAGGGACAGCCTACGAGCAGTACTTC.

The rearrangement links TRBV4-3 to TRBJ2-1, with D perhaps TRBD2 (6 bases). The CDR3 length is 15 residues. The V gene's germline CDR1 is LGHNA and CDR2 YSLEER. Trimming pared 0 bases from V and 2 bases from J, leaving 8 bases between. CDR3 in DNA: TGCGCCAGCAGCCAAGATCGACTAGCCTACAATGAGCAGTTCTTC. This translates into CASSQDRLAYNEQFF.

The table lists this clone with a count of one. The rearrangement joins TRBV12-5 to TRBJ2-1; TRBD2 matches 16 bases. The CDR3 is made up of 16 amino acids. Germline trimming cut 4 bases from V and 7 bases from J; bases unmatched to any gene: 4. In germline, CDR1 is LGHNT, CDR2 FRNRAP. CDR3 DNA: TGTGCTAGTGGTTCGGGGACTAGCGGGAGGGGTAATGAGCAGTTCTTC. It yields the protein CASGSGTSGRGNEQFF.

Details on this clone: Additional DNA sequences in this sample encode the identical CDR3. The V and J genes are TRBV9 and TRBJ1-2, with D unclear. Trimming removed 0 bases at V and 6 bases at J, with 9 bases between. The CDR3 has 13 amino acids. Looked up from germline, CDR1 is SGDLS and CDR2 is YYNGEE. CDR3 bases: TGTGCCAGCAGCGTAGGAGGGCTGGATGGCTACACCTTC. Protein sequence: CASSVGGLDGYTF.

The genes are TRBV10-1 and TRBJ2-3; D is ambiguous. The ends were cut back, 5 bases at V and 0 bases at J, with 6 bases in the middle. Germline V gene data show CDR1 as WNHNN and CDR2 as SYGVQD (reference sequence). This CDR3 spans 13 amino acids. CDR3 in amino acids: CASSRSSTDTQYF. DNA of the CDR3: TGCGCCAGCAGTAGGAGCAGCACAGATACGCAGTATTTT.

This clone appeared a single time. V is TRBV28 and J is TRBJ2-1; 7 nucleotides match TRBD2. V was pared by 3 bases and J by 8 bases, with 16 bases of the junction left unmatched. Germline assignment: CDR1 MDHEN and CDR2 SYDVKM. The CDR3 spans 17 residues. In nucleotides, the CDR3 is TGTGCCAGCAGTTTCCCCACCAAGCAGACTAGCATCGATGAGCAGTTCTTC. This encodes CASSFPTKQTSIDEQFF.